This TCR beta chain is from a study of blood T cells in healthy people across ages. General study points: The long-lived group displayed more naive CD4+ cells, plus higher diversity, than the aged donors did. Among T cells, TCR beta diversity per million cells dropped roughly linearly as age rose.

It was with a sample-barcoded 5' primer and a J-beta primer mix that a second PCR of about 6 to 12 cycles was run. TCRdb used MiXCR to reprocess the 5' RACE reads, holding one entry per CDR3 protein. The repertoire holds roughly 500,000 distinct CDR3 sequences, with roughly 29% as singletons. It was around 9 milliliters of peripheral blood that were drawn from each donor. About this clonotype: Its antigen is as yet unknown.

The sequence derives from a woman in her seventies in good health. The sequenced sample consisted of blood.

CDR3 coding DNA: TGTGCCAGCGGACGGGACAGTCCCTATGCGAACACCGGGGAGCTGTTTTTT. This gives the protein CASGRDSPYANTGELFF. The V gene is TRBV6-2 or TRBV6-3, the J gene TRBJ2-2; 7 bases line up with TRBD1. The J segment lost 0 bases and the V segment lost 8 bases, leaving 12 bases of the junction unmatched. Germline assignment: CDR1 MNHEY and CDR2 SVGEGT. The CDR3 has 17 residues.